The present T cell receptor beta chain was sequenced within a study of cytomegalovirus exposure and HLA in healthy donors. Amplification used 60 Vbeta primers and 13 Jbeta primers. Assay: immunoSEQ multiplex PCR; the TCRdb copy retains only in-frame clones and omits some. The data contain 160,000 or so clones, about three quarters of them singletons. A remark on this clone: Its antigen is unidentified. Other DNA variants within this sample encode the same CDR3.

V was pared by 9 bases and J by 3 bases, with 15 bases between. This CDR3 region has 14 residues. Germline CDR1 LNHDA, CDR2 SQIVND (reference sequence). Findings of the study overall: CMV serostatus was the sole immune exposure information available.

Sequenced material: PBMCs. The receptor was isolated from a middle-aged woman in good health and CMV-seropositive. J is TRBJ1-5 and V is TRBV19; possible D gene TRBD1, 6 bases. CDR3: CASHPQGPNQPQHF. Here the CDR3 DNA reads TGTGCCAGCCACCCCCAGGGGCCCAATCAGCCCCAGCATTTT.